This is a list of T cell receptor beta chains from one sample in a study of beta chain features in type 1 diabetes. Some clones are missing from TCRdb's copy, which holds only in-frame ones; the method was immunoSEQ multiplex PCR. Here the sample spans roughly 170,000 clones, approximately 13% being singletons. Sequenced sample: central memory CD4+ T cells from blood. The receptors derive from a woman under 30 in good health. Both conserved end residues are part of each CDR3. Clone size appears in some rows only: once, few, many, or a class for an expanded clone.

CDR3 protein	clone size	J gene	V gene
CASNGAYSGANVLTF	few	TRBJ2-6	TRBV6-1
CASSQESGVKEQFF	.	TRBJ2-1	TRBV4-1
CASSPRGGSTDTQYF	.	TRBJ2-3	TRBV7-9
CASSHLGTDTQYF	few	TRBJ2-3	TRBV7-8
CASKGSDRGFYEQYF	.	TRBJ2-7	TRBV28
CASSFTLGSGGNTIYF	few	TRBJ1-3	TRBV7-2
CASSPRRDNEQFF	few	TRBJ2-1	TRBV18
CAWSWRDGYGYTF	few	TRBJ1-2	TRBV30
CASSLTDSQNTEAFF	few	TRBJ1-1	TRBV7-9
CASSQRSQGGDTQYF	.	TRBJ2-3	TRBV16
CASSLRQARTDTQYF	.	TRBJ2-3	TRBV27
CASSPTTSGRNEQFF	.	TRBJ2-1	TRBV18
CASSQEPDRVNQPQHF	.	TRBJ1-5	TRBV4-1
CASSVTSGGNTGELFF	few	TRBJ2-2	TRBV9
CASSLVAITDTQYF	many	TRBJ2-3	TRBV13
CASRSGTGGAGTQYF	few	TRBJ2-3	TRBV7-9
CASRAGLQETQYF	.	TRBJ2-5	TRBV7-2
CASSLGGAGTGELFF	.	TRBJ2-2	TRBV28
CASSRTTGGSGYTF	few	TRBJ1-2	TRBV6-5
CASSPDGKQYF	.	TRBJ2-7	TRBV6-6
CASSEEAGSGNTIYF	few	TRBJ1-3	TRBV2
CASRIQGSRMNTEAFF	few	TRBJ1-1	TRBV19
CASSPGQRRDQPQHF	.	TRBJ1-5	TRBV5-1
CASSVARHYEQYF	few	TRBJ2-7	TRBV2
CSVEASVGQSSYEQYF	.	TRBJ2-7	TRBV29-1
CASSVRGQGAPGELFF	few	TRBJ2-2	TRBV9
CAWVTGGGEQYF	few	TRBJ2-7	TRBV30
CASSLGENYGYTF	few	TRBJ1-2	TRBV7-6
CAWTGLMNTEAFF	.	TRBJ1-1	TRBV30
CASSLVQGAIGTDTQYF	few	TRBJ2-3	TRBV27
CASSLVNKRVLDTQYF	few	TRBJ2-3	TRBV5-4
CASSLFPIRVGSSYNEQFF	few	TRBJ2-1	TRBV5-6
CASSLNNNEQFF	.	TRBJ2-1	TRBV5-1
CASSSPRSRSTDTQYF	.	TRBJ2-3	TRBV28
CSVAESWTGSTGELFF	few	TRBJ2-2	TRBV29-1
CAWRPAGGPGELFF	few	TRBJ2-2	TRBV30
CAWQGTGELFF	.	TRBJ2-2	TRBV30
CASSGDRGLAGANVLTF	few	TRBJ2-6	TRBV5-8
CASRLQVSSSYEQYF	few	TRBJ2-7	TRBV6-6
CAITGSGDEQFF	few	TRBJ2-1	TRBV10-3
CASSRDRSYEQYF	few	TRBJ2-7	TRBV6-6
CASSPSGEGETQYF	few	TRBJ2-5	TRBV18
CASSPGLAGSRETQYF	.	TRBJ2-5	TRBV28
CASSDKRESYNEQFF	once	TRBJ2-1	TRBV18
CASSLAGTDTQYF	.	TRBJ2-3	TRBV5-4
CASSQFGTGMYEQYF	few	TRBJ2-7	TRBV14
CASSLRGSRTDTQYF	few	TRBJ2-3	TRBV14
CASSPDRLAGGNFF	few	TRBJ2-1	TRBV5-4
CASSSRLAGGQQYF	few	TRBJ2-7	TRBV7-2
CASSVLPSGRANEQFF	.	TRBJ2-1	TRBV9